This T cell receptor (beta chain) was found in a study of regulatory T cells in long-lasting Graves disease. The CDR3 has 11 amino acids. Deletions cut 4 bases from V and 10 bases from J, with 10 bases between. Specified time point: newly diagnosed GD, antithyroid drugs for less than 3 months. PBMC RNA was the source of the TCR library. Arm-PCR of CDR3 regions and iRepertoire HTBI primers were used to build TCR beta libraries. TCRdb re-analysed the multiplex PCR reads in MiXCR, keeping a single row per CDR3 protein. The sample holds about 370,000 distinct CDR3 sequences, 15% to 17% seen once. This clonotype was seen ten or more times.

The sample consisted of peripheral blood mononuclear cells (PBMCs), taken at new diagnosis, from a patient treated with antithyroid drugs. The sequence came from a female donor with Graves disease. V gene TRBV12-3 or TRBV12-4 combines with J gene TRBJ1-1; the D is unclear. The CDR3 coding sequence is TGTGCCAGCAGTTCCGGACCGGGAGCTTTCTTT. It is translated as CASSSGPGAFF.